The present TCR beta chain was sequenced within a study of T cell responses to AZD1222 COVID-19 vaccine. As to this clone: Antigen specificity is unknown.

This CDR3 contains 13 residues. Germline V CDR1 and CDR2: SEHNR, FQNEAQ (reference sequence). Deletions cut 1 base from V and 7 bases from J, with 8 bases between. Findings of the study overall: Spike-specific TCR repertoires showed rising breadth and depth after two AZD1222 doses. Spike-spanning, vaccine-associated CD4 TCRs were dominant at 160-218 and 743-854.

Repertoires were generated with immunoSEQ multiplex PCR, while TCRdb's copy carries only in-frame clones and drops some. Among approximately 90,000 clones, 86% were seen once, and the ten largest hold over 7.5%. The receptor's source is an adult in good health. The sequenced sample was peripheral blood, obtained on day 0 of AZD1222 vaccination. The chain is built from TRBV7-9 and TRBJ2-1, with D perhaps matching TRBD2 (6 bases). The CDR3 loop reads CASSLVAANEQFF. Here the CDR3 DNA reads TGTGCCAGCAGCTTAGTAGCGGCTAATGAGCAGTTCTTC.